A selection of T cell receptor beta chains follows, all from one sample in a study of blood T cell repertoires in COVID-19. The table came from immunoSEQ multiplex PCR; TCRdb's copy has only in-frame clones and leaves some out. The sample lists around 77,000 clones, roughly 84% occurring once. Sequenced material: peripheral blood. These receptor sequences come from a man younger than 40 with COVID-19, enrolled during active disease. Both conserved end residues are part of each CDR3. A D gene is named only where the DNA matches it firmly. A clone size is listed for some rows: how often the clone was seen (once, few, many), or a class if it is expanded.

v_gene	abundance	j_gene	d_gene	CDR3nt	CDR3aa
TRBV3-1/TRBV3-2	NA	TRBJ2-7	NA	TGTGCCAGCAGCCGAGGGGGAAACTCTCTGAGCGGCGAGCAGTACTTC	CASSRGGNSLSGEQYF
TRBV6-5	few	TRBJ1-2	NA	TGTGCCAGCAGACCAGGGGCTGGTGGGGGCTACACCTTC	CASRPGAGGGYTF
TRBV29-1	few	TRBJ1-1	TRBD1	TGCAGCGTTGATCCTGGACAGGGTAAAACTGAAGCTTTCTTT	CSVDPGQGKTEAFF
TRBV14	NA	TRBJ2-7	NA	TGTGCCAGCAGCCAACTAGGTAGGCAGAACGAGCAGTACTTC	CASSQLGRQNEQYF
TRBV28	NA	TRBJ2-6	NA	TGTGCCAGCAGTCGGAGCTCTGGGGCCAACGTCCTGACTTTC	CASSRSSGANVLTF
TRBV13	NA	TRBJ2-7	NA	TGTGCCAGCAGCTTAGGATCGGAGGGCGGGCTCGGTGAGCAGTACTTC	CASSLGSEGGLGEQYF
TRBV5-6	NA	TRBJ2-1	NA	TGTGCCAGCAGCTTGTGGCTCGGCGGTCGCTCCTACAATGAGCAGTTCTTC	CASSLWLGGRSYNEQFF
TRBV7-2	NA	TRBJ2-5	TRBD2	TGTGCCAGCCGGGGCGGGAGCGGGGAGACCCAGTACTTC	CASRGGSGETQYF
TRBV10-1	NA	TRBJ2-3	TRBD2	TGCGCCAGCAGTGATGAGCGGGGGCACACAGATACGCAGTATTTT	CASSDERGHTDTQYF
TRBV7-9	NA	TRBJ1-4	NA	TGTGCCAGCAGCCGGGAAGGGGACATAAATGAAAAACTGTTTTTT	CASSREGDINEKLFF
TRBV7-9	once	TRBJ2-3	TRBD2	TGTGCCAGCAGGGACCGGACTAGCGGGAGTAGAGATACGCAGTATTTT	CASRDRTSGSRDTQYF
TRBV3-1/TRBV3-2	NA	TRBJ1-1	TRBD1	TGTGCCAGCAGCCGTAGTCGTCCCGGGACAGTTAACACTGAAGCTTTCTTT	CASSRSRPGTVNTEAFF
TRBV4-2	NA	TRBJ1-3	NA	TGTGCCAGCAGCCCCAGCCGTGGGGGCTTTGGAAACACCATATATTTT	CASSPSRGGFGNTIYF
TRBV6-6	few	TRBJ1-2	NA	TGTGCCACTACAGATGACATCGACTATGGCTACACCTTC	CATTDDIDYGYTF
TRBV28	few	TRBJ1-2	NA	TGTGCCAGCGGGACGCCTCGGGGGAGCTATGGCTACACCTTC	CASGTPRGSYGYTF
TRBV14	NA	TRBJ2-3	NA	TGTGCCAGCAGCCATGTGCGAGATACGCAGTATTTT	CASSHVRDTQYF
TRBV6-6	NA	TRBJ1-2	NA	TGTGCCAGCGGACAAGCAAGTGGCTACACCTTC	CASGQASGYTF
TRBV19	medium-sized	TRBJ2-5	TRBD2	TGTGCCAGTAGTGGACTAGCGGGAGGGCCAGAGACCCAGTACTTC	CASSGLAGGPETQYF